The 17 T cell receptor beta chains reported below all come from one sample, sequenced in a study of regulatory T cells in long-lasting Graves disease. Time point reported: persistent/refractory GD, antithyroid drugs over 5 years with positive TRAb. The TCR library was made from RNA extracted from PBMCs. Building of the TCR beta libraries involved iRepertoire HTBI primers and Arm-PCR of CDR3 regions. TCRdb passed the multiplex PCR reads through MiXCR, listing each CDR3 protein once. There are roughly 360,000 distinct CDR3 sequences in the sample; roughly 23% occur only once, and approximately 27% lies in the top ten. The sample in question was peripheral blood mononuclear cells (PBMCs), obtained when the disease was refractory, from a patient treated with antithyroid drugs. The source is a woman in her thirties or forties with Graves disease.

This clonotype appeared many times. J is TRBJ2-5 and V is TRBV7-2, with 12 positions matching TRBD2. The J segment lost 1 base and the V segment lost 5 bases, leaving 8 bases of the junction unmatched. CDR1 and CDR2 (germline): SGHTA, FQGNSA. This CDR3 spans 17 amino acids. The CDR3 region has the DNA TGTGCCAGCAGCCCTGGGACTAGCGGGCCCATCCAAGAGACCCAGTACTTC. Residues: CASSPGTSGPIQETQYF.

Of note for this clonotype: The germline gene is not matched at one end of the junction; a read error may be the cause. This chain joins TRBV6-2 or TRBV6-3 and TRBJ1-5, with D hard to call. CDR1 and CDR2 from the germline V gene are MNHEY and SVGEGT. The CDR3 totals 15 residues. CDR3 sequence (DNA): TGTGCCAACAGTAACCTCAAGGGAGGCGGGCAGCCCCAGCATTTT. This translates into CANSNLKGGGQPQHF.

This clonotype was picked up many times. This chain links TRBV12-3 or TRBV12-4 with TRBJ2-7; D perhaps matches TRBD1 (7 bases). CDR3 length: 14 residues. V shed 6 bases and J shed 5 bases, with 17 bases lying between them. The CDR3 nucleotides read TGTGCCAGCAGAGCGGGCAGGGGGGTTGACGAGCAGTACTTC. Its translation: CASRAGRGVDEQYF.

This clonotype was detected ten times or more. This rearrangement joins TRBV10-3 to TRBJ2-7; 8 nucleotides match TRBD2. This CDR3 region has 16 residues. Germline V lookup: CDR1 ENHRY, CDR2 SYGVKD. V shed 4 bases, J shed 5 bases, and the junction held 13 bases outside the gene matches. DNA of the CDR3: TGTGCCATCAGTGGTTCCGTTATCCGGGAGGGGGACGAGCAGTACTTC. It is translated as CAISGSVIREGDEQYF.

The CDR3 nucleotides are TGTGCCAGCAGGGGCAGCCGCTCTGGAAACACCATATATTTT. Translation gives CASRGSRSGNTIYF. The chain recombines TRBV11-2 with TRBJ1-3; D unclear. The V end lost 6 bases, the J end lost 0 bases, and 9 bases lay between the germline ends. This CDR3 comprises 14 residues. The germline CDR1 and CDR2 sequences are SGHAT and FQNNGV.

This clonotype appeared many times. This rearrangement joins TRBV28 to TRBJ2-4, with a possible D match to TRBD1 (6 bases). Trimming removed 8 bases at V and 0 bases at J, with 17 bases between. CDR3 length: 16 residues. Germline lookup yields CDR1 MDHEN and CDR2 SYDVKM. This chain's CDR3 is CASRLGQPLAKNIQYF. The CDR3 nucleotides are TGTGCCAGCCGATTGGGACAACCACTAGCCAAAAACATTCAGTACTTC.

This rearrangement joins TRBV29-1 to TRBJ2-5; 7 bases map to TRBD2. The DNA matches TRBJ2-1 better at its end, which makes the J call doubtful. Germline CDR1 is SQVTM and CDR2 is ANQGSEA. The CDR3 spans 12 residues. This CDR3 is CSVPGLDLEQFF. The DNA for the CDR3 is TGCAGCGTCCCTGGACTAGATTTGGAGCAGTTCTTC.

The chain employs TRBV27 and TRBJ2-7, with 7 bases that match TRBD1. This CDR3 region has 17 residues. Trimming at V came to 7 bases and at J to 3 bases, leaving 18 bases not matched to a gene. Germline V gives CDR1 MNHEY, CDR2 SMNVEV (reference sequence). The CDR3 reads CASIVRRSGTAVYEQYF. In DNA, the CDR3 is TGTGCCAGCATTGTGAGGCGCTCCGGGACAGCAGTCTACGAGCAGTACTTC.

In this sample, this clonotype turned up a few times. The conserved phenylalanine or tryptophan is not found at the CDR3 terminus, so this likely reflects a read error. The chain joins TRBV11-2 to TRBJ2-7; D not resolved. Trimming took off 2 bases at V and 5 bases at J, with 10 bases between the two ends. The CDR3 sequence is 13 residues long. Germline values: CDR1 SGHAT, CDR2 FQNNGV. The CDR3 bases are TGTGCCAGCAGCTTAACTCCGGGTCACGAGCAGTACCTC. This translates into CASSLTPGHEQYL.

V gene TRBV28 combines with J gene TRBJ1-4; no clear D gene. CDR3 length: 16 amino acids. CDR1 and CDR2 (germline): MDHEN, SYDVKM. With 0 bases removed from V and 10 bases from J, the gap between germline ends came to 18 bases. As DNA, the CDR3 is TGTGCCAGCAGTTTATGGTCCCGGGATGAGGGAAGAAAACTGTTTTTT. This translates into CASSLWSRDEGRKLFF.

This clonotype was picked up many times. J is TRBJ2-2 and V is TRBV2; 8 nucleotides align to TRBD1. The ends lost 7 bases at V and 0 bases at J; junction bases unmatched: 10. This CDR3 is built from 17 residues. Germline CDR1 reads SNHLY; CDR2 reads FYNNEI. The CDR3 reads CASTWGWGQANTGELFF. Here the CDR3 DNA reads TGTGCCAGCACCTGGGGGTGGGGACAGGCGAACACCGGGGAGCTGTTTTTT.

This clonotype was counted at least ten times. This rearrangement joins TRBV20-1 to TRBJ2-7; TRBD2 agrees at 7 bases. V lost 3 bases, J lost 4 bases, and 3 bases stayed unmatched. Germline V gives CDR1 DFQATT, CDR2 SNEGSKA (reference sequence). The CDR3 has 12 amino acids. As DNA, the CDR3 is TGCAGTGCTAGTCAAGCGGGGTACGAGCAGTACTTC. Translated: CSASQAGYEQYF.

This clonotype was seen repeatedly, ten times or more. The V gene is TRBV20-1, the J gene TRBJ2-7; D possibly uses TRBD1 or TRBD2 (5 bases each). Trimming cost V 2 bases and J 3 bases, with 20 bases left between them. Germline V lookup: CDR1 DFQATT, CDR2 SNEGSKA (reference sequence). The CDR3 covers 16 residues. The CDR3 reads CSARSPFMSGGYEQYF. Here the CDR3 DNA reads TGCAGTGCTAGATCCCCTTTCATGAGTGGGGGCTACGAGCAGTACTTC.

This clonotype showed up just a few times. At one end the junction does not follow the germline gene, possibly because of a read error. This chain uses TRBV20-1 with TRBJ1-2; D gene unclear. Per the germline V gene, CDR1 is DFQATT and CDR2 is SNEGSKA (reference sequence). The CDR3 runs 8 residues. CDR3 in amino acids: CSAGDNTF. The CDR3 DNA reads TGCAGTGCTGGAGACAACACCTTC.

In this sample, this clonotype turned up many times. This rearrangement joins TRBV6-2 or TRBV6-3 to TRBJ2-7; 9 nucleotides align to TRBD2. This CDR3 region has 14 residues. V was clipped by 8 bases and J by 6 bases; unmatched bases: 11. CDR1 is MNHEY, CDR2 SVGEGT, per germline. The CDR3 DNA sequence: TGTGCCAGCGCAGTTTCGCGGGAGGGTTTCGAGCAGTACTTC. Protein: CASAVSREGFEQYF.

This clonotype was seen many times. The rearrangement joins TRBV6-5 to TRBJ2-7, with 9 bases that match TRBD2. Looked up from germline, CDR1 is MNHEY and CDR2 is SVGAGI. The CDR3 is made up of 17 amino acids. Losses at the gene ends were 0 bases for V and 3 bases for J; bases not matched to a gene: 9. CDR3 bases: TGTGCCAGCAGTTACTCGGTTAGCGGGAGCGAAAACTACGAGCAGTACTTC. The encoded protein is CASSYSVSGSENYEQYF.

The table lists this clonotype with many counts. The V gene is TRBV3-1, the J gene TRBJ2-5; 14 bases fit TRBD2. CDR3 length equals 16 residues. Trimming cost V 4 bases and J 5 bases; bases outside gene matches: 6. Germline V CDR1 and CDR2: LGHDT, YNNKEL (reference sequence). The CDR3 is CASSPGTSGGKETQYF. CDR3 sequence (DNA): TGTGCCAGCAGCCCCGGGACTAGCGGGGGTAAGGAGACCCAGTACTTC.